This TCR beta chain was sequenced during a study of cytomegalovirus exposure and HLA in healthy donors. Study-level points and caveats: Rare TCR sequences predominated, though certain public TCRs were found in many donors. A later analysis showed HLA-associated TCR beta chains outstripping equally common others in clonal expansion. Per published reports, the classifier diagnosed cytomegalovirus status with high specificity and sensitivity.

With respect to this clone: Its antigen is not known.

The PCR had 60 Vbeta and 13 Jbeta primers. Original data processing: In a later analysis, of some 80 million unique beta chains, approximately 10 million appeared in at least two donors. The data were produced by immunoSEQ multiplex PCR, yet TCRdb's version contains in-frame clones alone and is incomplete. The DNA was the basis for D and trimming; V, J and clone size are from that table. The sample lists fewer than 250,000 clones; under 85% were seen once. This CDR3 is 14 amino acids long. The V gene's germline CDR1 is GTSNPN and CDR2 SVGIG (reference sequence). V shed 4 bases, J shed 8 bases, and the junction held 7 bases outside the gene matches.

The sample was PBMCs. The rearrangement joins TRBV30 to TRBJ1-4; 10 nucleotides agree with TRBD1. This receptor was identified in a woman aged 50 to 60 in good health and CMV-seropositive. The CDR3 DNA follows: TGTGCCTGGACCGATGGGACAGGGGACGAAAAACTGTTTTTT. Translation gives CAWTDGTGDEKLFF.